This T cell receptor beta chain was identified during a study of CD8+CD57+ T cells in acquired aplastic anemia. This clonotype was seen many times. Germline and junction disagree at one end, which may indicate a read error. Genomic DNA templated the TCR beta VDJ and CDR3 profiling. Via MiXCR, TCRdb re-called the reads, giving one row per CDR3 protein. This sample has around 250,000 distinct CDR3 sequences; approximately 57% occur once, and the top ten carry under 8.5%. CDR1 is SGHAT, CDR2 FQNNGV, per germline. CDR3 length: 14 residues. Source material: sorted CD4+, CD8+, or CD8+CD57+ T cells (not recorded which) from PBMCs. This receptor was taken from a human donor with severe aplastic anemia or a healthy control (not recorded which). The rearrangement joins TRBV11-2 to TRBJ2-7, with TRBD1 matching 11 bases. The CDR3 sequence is CASSLGTGGYEQYF. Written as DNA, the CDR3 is TGTGCCAGCAGTTTAGGGACAGGGGGCTACGAGCAGTACTTC.